This T cell receptor (beta chain) stems from a study of T cells in tumors and immune-related adverse events. Data came from immunoSEQ multiplex PCR; TCRdb stores just in-frame clones and leaves some out. Of roughly 20,000 clones detected, 85% to 95% appear once; the ten largest clones hold roughly 1.3%. The trim removed 4 bases at V and 7 bases at J, leaving 4 bases unmatched. Germline CDR1 and CDR2: MNHEY and SMNVEV (reference sequence). This CDR3 contains 13 residues. Sequenced here: lymph node tissue, sampled from a patient treated with anti-PD-1 therapy. The receptor's source is a female donor with metastatic renal cell carcinoma. This chain joins TRBV27 and TRBJ1-2; the match to TRBD1 covers 9 bases. The CDR3 spells CASSYSDRGGYTF. CDR3 coding DNA: TGTGCCAGCAGTTACTCGGACAGGGGTGGCTACACCTTC.